This T cell receptor (beta chain) originates from a study of shared clonotypes between healthy human individuals. Produced via immunoSEQ multiplex PCR; TCRdb's table is partial and in-frame only. In the table there are approximately 980,000 clones, less than 85% of which are singletons. Material for sequencing was memory CD4+ T cells sorted from blood. Subset indicated: CD45RA-negative fraction. This receptor was obtained from a man between 18 and 29 years old in good health.

The CDR3 DNA reads TGTGCCAGCAGCTTAAGTATCGACCCCTTCGGTTCACCCCTCCACTTT. Protein: CASSLSIDPFGSPLHF. The chain is built from TRBV7-2 and TRBJ1-6; D gene unclear. V lost 2 bases and J lost 9, with 17 bases in between. Germline-derived CDR1 and CDR2 are SGHTA and FQGNSA. This CDR3 is built from 16 residues.